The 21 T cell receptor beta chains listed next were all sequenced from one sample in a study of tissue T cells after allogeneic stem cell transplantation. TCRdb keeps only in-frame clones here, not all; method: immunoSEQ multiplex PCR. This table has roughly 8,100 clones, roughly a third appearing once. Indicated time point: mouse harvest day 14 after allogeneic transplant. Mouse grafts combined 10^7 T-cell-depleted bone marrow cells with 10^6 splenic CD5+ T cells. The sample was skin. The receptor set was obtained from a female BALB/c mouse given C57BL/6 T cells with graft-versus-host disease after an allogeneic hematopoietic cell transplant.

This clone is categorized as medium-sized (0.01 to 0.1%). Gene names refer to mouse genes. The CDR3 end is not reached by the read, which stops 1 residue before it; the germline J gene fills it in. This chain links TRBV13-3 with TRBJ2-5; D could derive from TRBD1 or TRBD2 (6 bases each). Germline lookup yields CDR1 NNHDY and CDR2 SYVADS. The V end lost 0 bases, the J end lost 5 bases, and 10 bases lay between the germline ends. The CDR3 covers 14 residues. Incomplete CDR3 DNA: TGTGCCAGCAGTGATGGGGGGCGCGGAGACACCCAGTAC. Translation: CASSDGGRGDTQY. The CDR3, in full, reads CASSDGGRGDTQYF.

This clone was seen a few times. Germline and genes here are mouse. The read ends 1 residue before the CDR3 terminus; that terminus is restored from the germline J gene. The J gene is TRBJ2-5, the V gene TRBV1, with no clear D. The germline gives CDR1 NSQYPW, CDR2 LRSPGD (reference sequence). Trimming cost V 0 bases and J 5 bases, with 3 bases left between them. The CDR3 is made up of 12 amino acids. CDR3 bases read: TGCACCTGCAGTGCAGATTCAGACACCCAGTAC. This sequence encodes CTCSADSDTQY. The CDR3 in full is CTCSADSDTQYF.

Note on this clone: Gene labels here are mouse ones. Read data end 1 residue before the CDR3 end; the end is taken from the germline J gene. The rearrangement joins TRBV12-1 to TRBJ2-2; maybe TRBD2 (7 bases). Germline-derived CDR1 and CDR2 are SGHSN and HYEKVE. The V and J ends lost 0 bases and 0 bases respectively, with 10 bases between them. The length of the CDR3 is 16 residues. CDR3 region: CASSLPWGPNTGQLYF. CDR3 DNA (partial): TGTGCCAGCTCTCTCCCCTGGGGGCCAAACACCGGGCAGCTCTAC.

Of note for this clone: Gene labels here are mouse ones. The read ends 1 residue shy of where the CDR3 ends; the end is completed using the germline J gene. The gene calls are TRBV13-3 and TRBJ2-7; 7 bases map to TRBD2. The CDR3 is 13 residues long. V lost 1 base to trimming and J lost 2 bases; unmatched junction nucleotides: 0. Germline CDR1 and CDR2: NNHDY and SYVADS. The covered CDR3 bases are TGTGCCAGCAGTGATCTGGGGGCCTATGAACAGTAC. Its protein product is CASSDLGAYEQY. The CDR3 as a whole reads CASSDLGAYEQYF.

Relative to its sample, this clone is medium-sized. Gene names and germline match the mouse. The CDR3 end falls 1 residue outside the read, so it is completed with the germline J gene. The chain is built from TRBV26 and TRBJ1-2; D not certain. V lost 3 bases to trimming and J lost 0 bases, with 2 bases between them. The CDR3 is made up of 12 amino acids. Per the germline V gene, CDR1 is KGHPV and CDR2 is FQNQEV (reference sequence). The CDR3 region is CASSLPNSDYTF. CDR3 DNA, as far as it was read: TGTGCCAGCAGTCTACCAAACTCCGACTACACC.

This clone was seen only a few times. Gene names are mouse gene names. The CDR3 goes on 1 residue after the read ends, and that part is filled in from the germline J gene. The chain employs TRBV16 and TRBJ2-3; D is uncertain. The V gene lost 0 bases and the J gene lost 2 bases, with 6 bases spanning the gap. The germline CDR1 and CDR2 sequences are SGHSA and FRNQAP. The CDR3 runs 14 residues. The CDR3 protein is CASSLELPAETLYF. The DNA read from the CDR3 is TGTGCAAGCAGCTTAGAACTCCCTGCAGAAACGCTGTAT.

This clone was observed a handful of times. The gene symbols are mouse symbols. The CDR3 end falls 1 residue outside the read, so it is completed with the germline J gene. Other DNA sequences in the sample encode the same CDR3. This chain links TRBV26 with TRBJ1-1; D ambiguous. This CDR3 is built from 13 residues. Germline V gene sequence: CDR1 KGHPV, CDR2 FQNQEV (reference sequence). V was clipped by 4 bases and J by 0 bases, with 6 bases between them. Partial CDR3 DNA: TGTGCCAGCAGTCCCGGACAGAACACAGAAGTCTTC. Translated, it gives CASSPGQNTEVF. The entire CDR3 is CASSPGQNTEVFF.

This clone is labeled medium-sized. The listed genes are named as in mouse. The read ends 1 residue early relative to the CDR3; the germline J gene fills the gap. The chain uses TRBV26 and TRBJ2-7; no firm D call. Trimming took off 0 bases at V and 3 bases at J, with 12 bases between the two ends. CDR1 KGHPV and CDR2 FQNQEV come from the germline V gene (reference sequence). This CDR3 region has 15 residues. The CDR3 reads CASSLSIQPLYEQYF. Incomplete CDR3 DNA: TGTGCCAGCAGTCTGTCGATCCAGCCCCTCTATGAACAGTAC. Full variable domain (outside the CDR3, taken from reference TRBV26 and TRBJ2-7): NSKVIQTPRYLVKGQGQKAKMRCIPEKGHPVVFWYQQNKNNEFKFLINFQNQEVLQQIDMTEKRFSAECPSNSPCSLEIQSSEAGDSALYLCASSLSIQPLYEQYFGPGTRLTVL.

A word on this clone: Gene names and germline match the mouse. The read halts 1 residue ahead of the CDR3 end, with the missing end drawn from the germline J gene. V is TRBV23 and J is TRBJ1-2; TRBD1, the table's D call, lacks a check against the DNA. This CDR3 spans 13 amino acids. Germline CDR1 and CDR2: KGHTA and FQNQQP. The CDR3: CSSSHSANSDYTF. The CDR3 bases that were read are TGCTCCAGCAGCCACAGTGCAAACTCCGACTACACC. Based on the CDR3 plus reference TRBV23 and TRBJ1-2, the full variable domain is DAAVTQKPRYLIKMKGQEAEMKCIPEKGHTAVFWYQQKQSKELKFLIYFQNQQPLDQIDMVKERFSAVCPSSSLCSLGIRTCEAEDSALYLCSSSHSANSDYTFGSGTRLLVI.

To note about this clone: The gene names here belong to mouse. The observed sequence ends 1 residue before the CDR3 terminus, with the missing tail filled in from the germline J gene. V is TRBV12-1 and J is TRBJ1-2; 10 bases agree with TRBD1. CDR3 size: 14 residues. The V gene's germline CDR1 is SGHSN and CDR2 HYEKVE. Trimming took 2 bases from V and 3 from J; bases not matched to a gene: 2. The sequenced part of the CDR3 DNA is TGTGCCAGCTCTCGACAGGGGGCGGACTCCGACTACACC. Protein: CASSRQGADSDYT. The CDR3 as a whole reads CASSRQGADSDYTF.

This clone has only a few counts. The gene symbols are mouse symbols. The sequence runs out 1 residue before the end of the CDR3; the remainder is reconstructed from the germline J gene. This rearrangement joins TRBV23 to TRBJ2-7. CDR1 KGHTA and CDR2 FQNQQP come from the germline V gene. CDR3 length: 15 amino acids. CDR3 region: CSSSQSNGNSYEQYF. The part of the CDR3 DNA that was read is TGCTCCAGCAGTCAATCGAACGGGAACTCCTATGAACAGTAC. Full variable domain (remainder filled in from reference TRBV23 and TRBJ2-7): DAAVTQKPRYLIKMKGQEAEMKCIPEKGHTAVFWYQQKQSKELKFLIYFQNQQPLDQIDMVKERFSAVCPSSSLCSLGIRTCEAEDSALYLCSSSQSNGNSYEQYFGPGTRLTVL.

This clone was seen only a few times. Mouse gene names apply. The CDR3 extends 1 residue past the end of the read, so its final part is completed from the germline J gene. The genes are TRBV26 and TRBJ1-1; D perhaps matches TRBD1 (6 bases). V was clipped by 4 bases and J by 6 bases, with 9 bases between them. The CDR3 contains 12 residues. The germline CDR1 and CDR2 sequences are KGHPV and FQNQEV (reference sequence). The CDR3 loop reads CASSPGTSEVFF. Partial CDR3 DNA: TGTGCCAGCAGTCCCGGGACATCAGAAGTCTTC.

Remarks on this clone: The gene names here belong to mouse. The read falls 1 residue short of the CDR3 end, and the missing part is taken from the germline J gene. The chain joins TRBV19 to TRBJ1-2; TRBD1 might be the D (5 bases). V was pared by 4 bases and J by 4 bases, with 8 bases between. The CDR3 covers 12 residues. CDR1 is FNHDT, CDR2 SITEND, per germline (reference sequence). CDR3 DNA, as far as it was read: TGTGCCAGCAGTTCAGGGTTCTCCGACTACACC. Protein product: CASSSGFSDYT. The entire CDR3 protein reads CASSSGFSDYTF.

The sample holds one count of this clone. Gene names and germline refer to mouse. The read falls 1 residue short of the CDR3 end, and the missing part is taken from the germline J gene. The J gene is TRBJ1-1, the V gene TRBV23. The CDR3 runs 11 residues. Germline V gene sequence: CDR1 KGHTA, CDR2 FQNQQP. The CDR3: CSSSHRDRVFF. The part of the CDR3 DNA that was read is TGCTCCAGCAGTCACCGGGACCGAGTCTTC.

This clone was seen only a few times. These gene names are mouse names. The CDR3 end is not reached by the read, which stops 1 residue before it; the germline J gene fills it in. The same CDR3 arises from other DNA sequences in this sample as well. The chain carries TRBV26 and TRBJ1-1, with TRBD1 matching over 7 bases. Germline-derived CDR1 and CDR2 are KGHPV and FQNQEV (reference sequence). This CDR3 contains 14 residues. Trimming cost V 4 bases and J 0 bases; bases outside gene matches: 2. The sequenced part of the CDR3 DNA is TGTGCCAGCAGTCGACAGGGTGCAAACACAGAAGTCTTC. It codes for CASSRQGANTEVF. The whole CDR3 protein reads CASSRQGANTEVFF.

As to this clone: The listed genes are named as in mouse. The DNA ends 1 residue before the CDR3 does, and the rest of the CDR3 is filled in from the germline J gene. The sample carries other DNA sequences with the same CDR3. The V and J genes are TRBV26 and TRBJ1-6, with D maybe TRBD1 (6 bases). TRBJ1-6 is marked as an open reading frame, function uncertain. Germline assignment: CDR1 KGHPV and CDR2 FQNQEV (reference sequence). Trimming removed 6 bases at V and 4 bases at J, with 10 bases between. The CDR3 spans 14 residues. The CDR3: CASSPGQYNSPLYF. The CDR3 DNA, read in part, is TGTGCCAGCAGCCCGGGACAATATAATTCGCCCCTCTAC.

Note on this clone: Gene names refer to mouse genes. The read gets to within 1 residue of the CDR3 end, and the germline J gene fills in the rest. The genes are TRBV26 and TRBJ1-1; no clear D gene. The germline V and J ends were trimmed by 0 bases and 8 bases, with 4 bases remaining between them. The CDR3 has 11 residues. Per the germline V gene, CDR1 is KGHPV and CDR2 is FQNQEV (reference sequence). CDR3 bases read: TGTGCCAGCAGTCTGTCGTTGGAAGTCTTC. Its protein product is CASSLSLEVF. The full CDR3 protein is CASSLSLEVFF.

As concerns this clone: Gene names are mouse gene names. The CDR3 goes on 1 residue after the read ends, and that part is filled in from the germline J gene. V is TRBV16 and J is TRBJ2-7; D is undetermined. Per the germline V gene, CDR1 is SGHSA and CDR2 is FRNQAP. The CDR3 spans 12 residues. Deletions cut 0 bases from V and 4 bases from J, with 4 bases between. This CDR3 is CASSLDKYEQYF. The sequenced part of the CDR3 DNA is TGTGCAAGCAGCTTAGACAAGTATGAACAGTAC.

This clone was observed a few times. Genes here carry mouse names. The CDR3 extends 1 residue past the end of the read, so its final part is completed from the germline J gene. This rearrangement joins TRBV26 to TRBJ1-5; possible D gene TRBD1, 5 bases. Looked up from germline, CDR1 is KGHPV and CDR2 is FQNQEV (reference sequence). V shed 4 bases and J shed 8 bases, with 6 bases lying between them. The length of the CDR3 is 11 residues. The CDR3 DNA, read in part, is TGTGCCAGCAGTCCGGGGGAGGCTCCGCTT. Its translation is CASSPGEAPL. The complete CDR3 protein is CASSPGEAPLF.

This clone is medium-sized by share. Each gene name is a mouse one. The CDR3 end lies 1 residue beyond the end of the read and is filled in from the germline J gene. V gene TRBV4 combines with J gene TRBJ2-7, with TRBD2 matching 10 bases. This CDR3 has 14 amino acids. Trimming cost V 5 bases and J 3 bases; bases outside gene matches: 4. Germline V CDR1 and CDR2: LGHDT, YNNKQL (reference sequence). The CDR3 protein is CASSPGTGVYEQYF. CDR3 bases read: TGTGCCAGCAGCCCCGGGACTGGGGTCTATGAACAGTAC.

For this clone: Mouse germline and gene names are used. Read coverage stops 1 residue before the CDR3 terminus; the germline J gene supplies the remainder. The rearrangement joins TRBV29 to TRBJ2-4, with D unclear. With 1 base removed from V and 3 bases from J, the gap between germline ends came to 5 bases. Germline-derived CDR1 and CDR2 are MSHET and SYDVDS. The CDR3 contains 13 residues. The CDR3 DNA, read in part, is TGTGCTAGCAGTTTATTCGAGCAAAACACCTTGTAC. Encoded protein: CASSLFEQNTLY. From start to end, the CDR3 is CASSLFEQNTLYF.